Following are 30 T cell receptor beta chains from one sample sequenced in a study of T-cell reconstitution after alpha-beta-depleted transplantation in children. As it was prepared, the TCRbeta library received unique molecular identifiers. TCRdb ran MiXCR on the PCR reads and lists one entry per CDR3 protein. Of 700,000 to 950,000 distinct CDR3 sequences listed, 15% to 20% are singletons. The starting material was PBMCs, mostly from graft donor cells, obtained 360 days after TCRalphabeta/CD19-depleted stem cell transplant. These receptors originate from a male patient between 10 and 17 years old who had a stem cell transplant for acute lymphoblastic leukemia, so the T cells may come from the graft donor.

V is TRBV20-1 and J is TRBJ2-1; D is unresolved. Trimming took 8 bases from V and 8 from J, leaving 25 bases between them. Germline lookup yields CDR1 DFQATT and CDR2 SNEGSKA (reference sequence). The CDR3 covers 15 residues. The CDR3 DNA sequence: TGCAGTACCCTAAATCCGGGCCCCGGAGTTCATGAGCAGTTCTTC. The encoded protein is CSTLNPGPGVHEQFF.

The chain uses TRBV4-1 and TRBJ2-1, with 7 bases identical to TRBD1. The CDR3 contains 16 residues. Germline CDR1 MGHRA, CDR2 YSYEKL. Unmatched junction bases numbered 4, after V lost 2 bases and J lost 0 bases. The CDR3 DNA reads TGCGCCAGCAGCCAATGGGACAGACTCTCCTACAATGAGCAGTTCTTC. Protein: CASSQWDRLSYNEQFF.

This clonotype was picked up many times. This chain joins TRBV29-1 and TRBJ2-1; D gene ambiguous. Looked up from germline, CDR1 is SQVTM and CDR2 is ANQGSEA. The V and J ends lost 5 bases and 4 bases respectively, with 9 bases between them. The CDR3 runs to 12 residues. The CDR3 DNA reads TGCAGCGTTAATTATGAGTACAATGAGCAGTTCTTC. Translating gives CSVNYEYNEQFF.

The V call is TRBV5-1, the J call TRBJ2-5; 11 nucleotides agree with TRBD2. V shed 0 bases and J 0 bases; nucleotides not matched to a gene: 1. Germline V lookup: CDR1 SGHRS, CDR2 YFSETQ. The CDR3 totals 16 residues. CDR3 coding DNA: TGCGCCAGCAGCTTGGCGGGACTAGCGGACCAAGAGACCCAGTACTTC. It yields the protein CASSLAGLADQETQYF.

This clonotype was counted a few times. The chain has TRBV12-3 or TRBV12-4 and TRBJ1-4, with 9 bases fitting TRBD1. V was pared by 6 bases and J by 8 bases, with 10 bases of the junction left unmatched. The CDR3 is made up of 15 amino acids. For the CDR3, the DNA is TGTGCCAGCAGGCCCCCCGGGACAGGGTCGGAAAAACTGTTTTTT. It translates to CASRPPGTGSEKLFF.

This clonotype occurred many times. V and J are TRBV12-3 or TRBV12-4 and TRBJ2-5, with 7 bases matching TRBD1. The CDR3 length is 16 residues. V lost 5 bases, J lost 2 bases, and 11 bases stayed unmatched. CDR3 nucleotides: TGTGCCAGCAGTACTCCGACAGGGTTGGCGCAAGAGACCCAGTACTTC. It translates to CASSTPTGLAQETQYF.

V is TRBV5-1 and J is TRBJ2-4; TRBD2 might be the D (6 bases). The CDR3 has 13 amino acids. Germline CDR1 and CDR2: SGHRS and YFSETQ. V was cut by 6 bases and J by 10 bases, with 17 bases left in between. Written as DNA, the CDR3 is TGCGCCAGCACCGCGGGAACCAGAGAGATTCAGTACTTC. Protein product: CASTAGTREIQYF. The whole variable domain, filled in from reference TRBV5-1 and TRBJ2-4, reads KAGVTQTPRYLIKTRGQQVTLSCSPISGHRSVSWYQQTPGQGLQFLFEYFSETQRNKGNFPGRFSGRQFSNSRSEMNVSTLELGDSALYLCASTAGTREIQYFGAGTRLSVL.

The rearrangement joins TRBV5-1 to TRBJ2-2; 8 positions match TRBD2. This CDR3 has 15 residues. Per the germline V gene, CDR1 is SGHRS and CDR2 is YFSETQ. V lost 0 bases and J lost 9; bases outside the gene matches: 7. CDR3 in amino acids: CASSLEVAGPRELFF. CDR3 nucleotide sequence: TGCGCCAGCAGCTTGGAAGTAGCGGGGCCGAGGGAGCTGTTTTTT.

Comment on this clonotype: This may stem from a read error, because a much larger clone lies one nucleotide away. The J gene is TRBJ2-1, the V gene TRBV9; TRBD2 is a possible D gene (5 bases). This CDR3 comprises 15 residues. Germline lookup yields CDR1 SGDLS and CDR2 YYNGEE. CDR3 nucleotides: TGTGTCAGCAGCCTCGGGTCTAGCCACCACAATGAGCAGTTCTTC. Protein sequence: CVSSLGSSHHNEQFF. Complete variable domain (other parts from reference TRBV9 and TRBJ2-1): DSGVTQTPKHLITATGQRVTLRCSPRSGDLSVYWYQQSLDQGLQFLIQYYNGEERAKGNILERFSAQQFPDLHSELNLSSLELGDSALYFCVSSLGSSHHNEQFFGPGTRLTVL.

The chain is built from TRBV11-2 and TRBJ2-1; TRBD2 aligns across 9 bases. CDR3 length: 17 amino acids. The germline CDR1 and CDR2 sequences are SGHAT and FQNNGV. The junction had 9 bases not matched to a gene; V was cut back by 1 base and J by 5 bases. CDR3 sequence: CASSLALVRLADNEQFF. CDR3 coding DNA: TGTGCCAGCAGCTTAGCTCTCGTCAGACTAGCGGACAATGAGCAGTTCTTC.

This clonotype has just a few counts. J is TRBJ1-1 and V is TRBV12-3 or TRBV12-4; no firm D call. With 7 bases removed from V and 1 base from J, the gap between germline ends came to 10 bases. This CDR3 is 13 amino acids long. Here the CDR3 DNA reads TGTGCCAGCACCCTGCCAGGGAACACTGAAGCTTTCTTT. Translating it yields CASTLPGNTEAFF.

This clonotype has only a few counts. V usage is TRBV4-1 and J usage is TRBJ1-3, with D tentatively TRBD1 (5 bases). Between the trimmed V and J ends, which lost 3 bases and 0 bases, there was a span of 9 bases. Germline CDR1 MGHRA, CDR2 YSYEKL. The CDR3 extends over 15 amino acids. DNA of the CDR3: TGCGCCAGCAGCCATCCCGGGGGCTCTGGAAACACCATATATTTT. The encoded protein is CASSHPGGSGNTIYF.

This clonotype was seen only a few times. As DNA, the CDR3 is TGTGCCAGCAGCTTACGGACAGGGCTCCTATCATCCTACAATGAGCAGTTCTTC. This gives the protein CASSLRTGLLSSYNEQFF. The chain is built from TRBV7-8 and TRBJ2-1; TRBD1 aligns across 8 bases. Germline V lookup: CDR1 SGHVS, CDR2 FQNEAQ. The ends lost 2 bases at V and 1 base at J; junction bases unmatched: 10. CDR3 length: 18 amino acids.

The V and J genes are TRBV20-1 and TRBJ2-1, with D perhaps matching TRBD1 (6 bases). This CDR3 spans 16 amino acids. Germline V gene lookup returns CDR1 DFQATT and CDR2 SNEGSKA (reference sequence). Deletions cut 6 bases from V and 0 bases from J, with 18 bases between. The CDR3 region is CSAYRATQGSYNEQFF. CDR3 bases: TGCAGTGCATACCGGGCCACACAGGGCTCCTACAATGAGCAGTTCTTC.

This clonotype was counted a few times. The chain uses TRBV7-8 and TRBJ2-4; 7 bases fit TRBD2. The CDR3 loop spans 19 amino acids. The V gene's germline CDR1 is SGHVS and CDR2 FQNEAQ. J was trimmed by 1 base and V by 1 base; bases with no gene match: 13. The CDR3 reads CASSLGRLAGLEAKNIQYF. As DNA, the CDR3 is TGTGCCAGCAGCTTAGGGAGACTAGCAGGGTTGGAGGCCAAAAACATTCAGTACTTC.

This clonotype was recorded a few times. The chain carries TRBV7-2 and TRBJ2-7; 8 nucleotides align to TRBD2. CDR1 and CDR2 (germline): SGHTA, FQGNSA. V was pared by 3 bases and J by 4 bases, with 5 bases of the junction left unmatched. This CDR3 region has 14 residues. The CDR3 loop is CASSFDSGAYEQYF. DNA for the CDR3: TGTGCCAGCAGCTTCGATAGCGGGGCGTACGAGCAGTACTTC.

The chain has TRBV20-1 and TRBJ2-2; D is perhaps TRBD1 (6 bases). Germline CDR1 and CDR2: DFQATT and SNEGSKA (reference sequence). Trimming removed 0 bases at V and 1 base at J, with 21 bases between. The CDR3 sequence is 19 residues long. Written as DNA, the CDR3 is TGCAGTGCTAGAGATAGGGTCTGGGGGCGCGCGGGGAACACCGGGGAGCTGTTTTTT. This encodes CSARDRVWGRAGNTGELFF.

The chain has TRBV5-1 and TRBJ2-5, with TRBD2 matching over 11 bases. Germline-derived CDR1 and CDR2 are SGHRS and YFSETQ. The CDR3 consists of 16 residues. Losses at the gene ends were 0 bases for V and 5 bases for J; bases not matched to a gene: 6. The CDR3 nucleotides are TGCGCCAGCAGCTTGGTGACACTAGCGGGAGAGGAGACCCAGTACTTC. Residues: CASSLVTLAGEETQYF.

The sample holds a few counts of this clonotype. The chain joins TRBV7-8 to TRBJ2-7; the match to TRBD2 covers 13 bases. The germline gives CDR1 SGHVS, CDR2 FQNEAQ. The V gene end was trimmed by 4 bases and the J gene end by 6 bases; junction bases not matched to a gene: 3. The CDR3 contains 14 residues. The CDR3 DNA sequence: TGTGCCAGCAGCTCCGGGACTAGCGGGATCGAGCAGTACTTC. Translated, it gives CASSSGTSGIEQYF.

This chain's CDR3 is CASSLGLVHEQYF. The CDR3 DNA is TGTGCCAGCAGCTTGGGACTAGTCCACGAGCAGTACTTC. V is TRBV7-9 and J is TRBJ2-7, with 8 bases identical to TRBD2. The J segment lost 5 bases and the V segment lost 3 bases, leaving 3 bases of the junction unmatched. Germline V gene sequence: CDR1 SEHNR, CDR2 FQNEAQ (reference sequence). The CDR3 extends over 13 amino acids. The full variable domain, with the rest looked up from reference TRBV7-9 and TRBJ2-7, is DTGVSQNPRHKITKRGQNVTFRCDPISEHNRLYWYRQTLGQGPEFLTYFQNEAQLEKSRLLSDRFSAERPKGSFSTLEIQRTEQGDSAMYLCASSLGLVHEQYFGPGTRLTVT.

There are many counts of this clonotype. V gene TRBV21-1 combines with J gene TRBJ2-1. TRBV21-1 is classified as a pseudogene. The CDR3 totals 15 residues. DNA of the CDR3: TGTGCCAGCAGCAAAGGGACCAGGAATCTCGATGAGCAGTTCTTC. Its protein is CASSKGTRNLDEQFF.

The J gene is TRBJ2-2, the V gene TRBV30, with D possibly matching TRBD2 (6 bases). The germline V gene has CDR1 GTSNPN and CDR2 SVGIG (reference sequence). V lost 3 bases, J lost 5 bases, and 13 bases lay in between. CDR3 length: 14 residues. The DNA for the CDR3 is TGTGCCTGGAGGGGGGGAGTACGGACCGGGGAGCTGTTTTTT. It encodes CAWRGGVRTGELFF.

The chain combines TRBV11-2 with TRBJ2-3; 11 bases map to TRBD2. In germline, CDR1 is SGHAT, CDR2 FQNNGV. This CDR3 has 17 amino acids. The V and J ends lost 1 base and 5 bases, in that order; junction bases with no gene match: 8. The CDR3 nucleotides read TGTGCCAGCAGCTTAGCCCCGGGACTAGCGGACCGAGATACGCAGTATTTT. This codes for CASSLAPGLADRDTQYF.

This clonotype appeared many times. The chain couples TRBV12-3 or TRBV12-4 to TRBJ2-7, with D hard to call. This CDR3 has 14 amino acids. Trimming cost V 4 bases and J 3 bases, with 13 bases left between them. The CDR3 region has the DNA TGTGCCAGCAGTTGGTATCCCGACCTCTACGAGCAGTACTTC. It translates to CASSWYPDLYEQYF.

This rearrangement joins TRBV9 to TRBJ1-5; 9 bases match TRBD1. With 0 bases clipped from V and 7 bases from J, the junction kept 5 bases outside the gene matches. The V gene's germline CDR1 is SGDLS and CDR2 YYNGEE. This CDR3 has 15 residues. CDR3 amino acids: CASSVGDRVGQPQHF. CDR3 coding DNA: TGTGCCAGCAGCGTAGGGGACAGGGTAGGGCAGCCCCAGCATTTT.

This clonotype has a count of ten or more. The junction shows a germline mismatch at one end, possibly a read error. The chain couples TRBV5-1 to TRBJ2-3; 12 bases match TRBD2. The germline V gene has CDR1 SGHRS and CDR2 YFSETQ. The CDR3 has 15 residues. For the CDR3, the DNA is TGTGCCAGCAGCTCGACTAGCGGGAGTACAGATACGCAGTATTTT. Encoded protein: CASSSTSGSTDTQYF.

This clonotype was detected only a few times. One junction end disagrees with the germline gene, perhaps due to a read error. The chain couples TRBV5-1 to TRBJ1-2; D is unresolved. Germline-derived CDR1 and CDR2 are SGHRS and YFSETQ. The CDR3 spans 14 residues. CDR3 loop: CASSLEPPGREELF. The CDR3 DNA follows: TGCGCCAGCAGCTTGGAACCTCCGGGGAGGGAGGAACTCTTC.

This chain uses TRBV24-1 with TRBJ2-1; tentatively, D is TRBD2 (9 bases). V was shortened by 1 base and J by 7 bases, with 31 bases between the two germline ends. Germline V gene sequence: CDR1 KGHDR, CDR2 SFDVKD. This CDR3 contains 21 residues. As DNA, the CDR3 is TGTGCCACCAGTGATTTCCGACAGGGGTGGGCTAGCGGGACTGACAATAATGAGCAGTTCTTC. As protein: CATSDFRQGWASGTDNNEQFF.

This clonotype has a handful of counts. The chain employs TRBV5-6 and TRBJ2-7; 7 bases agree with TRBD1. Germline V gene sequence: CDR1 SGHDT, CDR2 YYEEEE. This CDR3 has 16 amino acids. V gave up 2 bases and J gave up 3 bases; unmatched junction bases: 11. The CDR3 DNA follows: TGTGCCAGCAGCTTAATACCCGGGACAGACGGCTACGAGCAGTACTTC. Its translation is CASSLIPGTDGYEQYF.

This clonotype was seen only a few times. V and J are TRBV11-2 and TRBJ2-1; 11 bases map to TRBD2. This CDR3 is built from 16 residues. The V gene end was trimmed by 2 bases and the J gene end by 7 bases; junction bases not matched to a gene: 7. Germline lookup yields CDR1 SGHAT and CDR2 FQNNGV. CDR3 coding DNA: TGTGCCAGCAGCTTATTCCTTAGCGGGAGGGCAAATGAGCAGTTCTTC. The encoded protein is CASSLFLSGRANEQFF.